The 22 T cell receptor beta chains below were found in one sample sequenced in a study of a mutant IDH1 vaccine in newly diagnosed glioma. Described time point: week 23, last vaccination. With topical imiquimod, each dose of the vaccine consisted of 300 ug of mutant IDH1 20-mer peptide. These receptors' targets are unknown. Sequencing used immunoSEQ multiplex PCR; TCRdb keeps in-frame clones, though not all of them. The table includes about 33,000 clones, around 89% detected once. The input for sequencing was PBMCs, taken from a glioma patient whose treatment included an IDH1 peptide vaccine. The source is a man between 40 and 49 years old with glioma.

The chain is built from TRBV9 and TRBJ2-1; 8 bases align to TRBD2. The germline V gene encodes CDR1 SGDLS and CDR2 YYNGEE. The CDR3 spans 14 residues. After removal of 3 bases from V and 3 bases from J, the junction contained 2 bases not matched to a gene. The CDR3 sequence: CASSAGTSYNEQFF. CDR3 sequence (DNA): TGTGCCAGCAGCGCCGGGACTAGCTACAATGAGCAGTTCTTC.

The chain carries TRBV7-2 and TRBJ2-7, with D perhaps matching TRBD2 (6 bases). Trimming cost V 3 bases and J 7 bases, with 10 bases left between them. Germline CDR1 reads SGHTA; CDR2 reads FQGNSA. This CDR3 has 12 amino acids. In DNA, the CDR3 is TGTGCCAGCAGCTTCGGGGGACGGGAGCAGTACTTC. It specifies CASSFGGREQYF. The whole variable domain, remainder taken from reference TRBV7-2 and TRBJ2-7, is GAGVSQSPSNKVTEKGKDVELRCDPISGHTALYWYRQSLGQGLEFLIYFQGNSAPDKSGLPSDRFSAERTGGSVSTLTIQRTQQEDSAVYLCASSFGGREQYFGPGTRLTVT.

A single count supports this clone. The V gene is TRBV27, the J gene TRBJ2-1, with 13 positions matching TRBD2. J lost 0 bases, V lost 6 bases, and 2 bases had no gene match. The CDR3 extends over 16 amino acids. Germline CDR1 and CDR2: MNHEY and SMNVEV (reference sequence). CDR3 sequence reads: CASRRTSGGSYNEQFF. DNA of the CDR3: TGTGCCAGCAGGCGGACTAGCGGGGGCTCCTACAATGAGCAGTTCTTC.

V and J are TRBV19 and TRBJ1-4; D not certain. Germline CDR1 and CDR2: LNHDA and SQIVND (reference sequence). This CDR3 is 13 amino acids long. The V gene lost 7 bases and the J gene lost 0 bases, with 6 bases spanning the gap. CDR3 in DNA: TGTGCCAGTACAATCGCAACTAATGAAAAACTGTTTTTT. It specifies CASTIATNEKLFF.

The CDR3 DNA reads as TGTGCCAGCAGTGACGGGACTGGAAACACCATATATTTT. Its protein product is CASSDGTGNTIYF. The gene calls are TRBV2 and TRBJ1-3; D not resolved. CDR1 is SNHLY, CDR2 FYNNEI, per germline. Trimming took off 3 bases at V and 2 bases at J, with 5 bases between the two ends. This CDR3 has 13 amino acids.

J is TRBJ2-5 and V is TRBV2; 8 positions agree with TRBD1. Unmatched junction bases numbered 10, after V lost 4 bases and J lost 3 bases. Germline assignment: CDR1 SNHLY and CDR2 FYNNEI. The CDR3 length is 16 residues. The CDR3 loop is CASSATAQGAEETQYF. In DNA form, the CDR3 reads TGTGCCAGCAGTGCGACAGCTCAGGGGGCTGAAGAGACCCAGTACTTC.

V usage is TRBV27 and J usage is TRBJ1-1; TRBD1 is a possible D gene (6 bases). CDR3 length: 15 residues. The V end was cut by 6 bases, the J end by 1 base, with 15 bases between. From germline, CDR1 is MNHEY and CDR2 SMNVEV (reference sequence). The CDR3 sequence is CASSNHGGANTEAFF. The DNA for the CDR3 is TGTGCCAGCAGCAACCATGGGGGCGCGAACACTGAAGCTTTCTTT.

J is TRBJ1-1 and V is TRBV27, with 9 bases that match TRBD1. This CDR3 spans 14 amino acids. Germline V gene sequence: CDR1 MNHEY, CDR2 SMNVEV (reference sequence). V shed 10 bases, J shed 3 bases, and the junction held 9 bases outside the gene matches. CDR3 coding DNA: TGTGCCACTCGGTCCCGGACAGGGGACACTGAAGCTTTCTTT. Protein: CATRSRTGDTEAFF.

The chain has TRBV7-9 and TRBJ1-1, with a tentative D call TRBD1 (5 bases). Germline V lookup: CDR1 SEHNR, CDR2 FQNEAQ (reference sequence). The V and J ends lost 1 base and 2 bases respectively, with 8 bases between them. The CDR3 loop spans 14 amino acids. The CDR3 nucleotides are TGTGCCAGCAGCTTAGTGACAGCCAACACTGAAGCTTTCTTT. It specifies CASSLVTANTEAFF. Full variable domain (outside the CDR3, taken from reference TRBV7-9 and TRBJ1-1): DTGVSQNPRHKITKRGQNVTFRCDPISEHNRLYWYRQTLGQGPEFLTYFQNEAQLEKSRLLSDRFSAERPKGSFSTLEIQRTEQGDSAMYLCASSLVTANTEAFFGQGTRLTVV.

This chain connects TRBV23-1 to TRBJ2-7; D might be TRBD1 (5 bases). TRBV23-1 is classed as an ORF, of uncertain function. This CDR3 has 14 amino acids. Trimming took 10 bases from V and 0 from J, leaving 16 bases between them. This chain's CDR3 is CATFLETDSYEQYF. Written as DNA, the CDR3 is TGCGCCACCTTCCTAGAGACAGACTCCTACGAGCAGTACTTC.

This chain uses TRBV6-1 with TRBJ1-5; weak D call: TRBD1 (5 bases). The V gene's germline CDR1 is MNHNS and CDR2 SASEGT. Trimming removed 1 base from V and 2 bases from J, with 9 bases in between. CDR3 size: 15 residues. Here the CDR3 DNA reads TGTGCCAGCAGTGAAGGGGGGGATGGCAATCAGCCCCAGCATTTT. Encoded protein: CASSEGGDGNQPQHF.

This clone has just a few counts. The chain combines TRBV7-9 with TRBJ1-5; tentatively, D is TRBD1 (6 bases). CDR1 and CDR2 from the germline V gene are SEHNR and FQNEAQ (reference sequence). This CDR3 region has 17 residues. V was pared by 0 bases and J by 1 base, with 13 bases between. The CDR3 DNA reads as TGTGCCAGCAGCTTAGCGGTAGCAGGGGTGAGCAATCAGCCCCAGCATTTT. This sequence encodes CASSLAVAGVSNQPQHF.

CDR3 nucleotides: TGCGCCAGCAGCTGGCTCCCTGGGGGCCACGAGCAGTACTTC. The encoded protein is CASSWLPGGHEQYF. The chain uses TRBV5-1 and TRBJ2-7, with D possibly TRBD1 on 6 matching bases. Germline loops: CDR1 SGHRS, CDR2 YFSETQ. The CDR3 totals 14 residues. The V and J ends lost 3 bases and 5 bases respectively, with 15 bases between them.

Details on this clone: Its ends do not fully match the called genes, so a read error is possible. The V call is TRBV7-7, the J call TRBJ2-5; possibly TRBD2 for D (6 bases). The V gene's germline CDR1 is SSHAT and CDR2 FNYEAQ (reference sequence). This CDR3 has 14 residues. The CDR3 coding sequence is TGTGCTAGCAGCTTGGGACTCATCCAAGAGACCCAGTACTTC. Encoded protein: CASSLGLIQETQYF.

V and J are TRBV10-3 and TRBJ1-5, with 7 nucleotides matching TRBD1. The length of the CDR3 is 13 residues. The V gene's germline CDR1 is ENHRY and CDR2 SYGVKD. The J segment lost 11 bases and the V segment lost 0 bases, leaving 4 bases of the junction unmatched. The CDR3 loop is CAISESGQVTQHF. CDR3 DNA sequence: TGTGCCATCAGTGAGTCTGGACAGGTGACCCAGCATTTT.

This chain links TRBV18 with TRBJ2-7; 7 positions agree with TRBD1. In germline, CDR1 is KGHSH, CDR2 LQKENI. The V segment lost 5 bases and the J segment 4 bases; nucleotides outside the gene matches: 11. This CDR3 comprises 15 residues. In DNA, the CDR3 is TGTGCCAGCTCAAAAAAAGGGGGCGAGGGGTACGAGCAGTACGTC. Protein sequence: CASSKKGGEGYEQYV.

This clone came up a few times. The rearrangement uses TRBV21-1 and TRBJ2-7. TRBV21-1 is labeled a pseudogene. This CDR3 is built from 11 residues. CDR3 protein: CANRGLYEQYF. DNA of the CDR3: TGTGCCAACCGGGGGCTCTACGAGCAGTACTTC.

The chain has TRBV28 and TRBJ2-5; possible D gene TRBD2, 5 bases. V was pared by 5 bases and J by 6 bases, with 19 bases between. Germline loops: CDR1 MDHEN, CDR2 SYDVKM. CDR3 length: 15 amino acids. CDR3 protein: CASSPQGGLAKTQYF. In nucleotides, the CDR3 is TGTGCCAGCAGTCCACAAGGAGGCCTGGCAAAGACCCAGTACTTC.

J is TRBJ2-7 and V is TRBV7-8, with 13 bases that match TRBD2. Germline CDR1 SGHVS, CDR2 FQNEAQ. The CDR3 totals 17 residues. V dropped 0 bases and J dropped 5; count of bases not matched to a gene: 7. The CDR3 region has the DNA TGTGCCAGCAGCTTAGCGCCAATAGGACTAGCGGGAGACGAGCAGTACTTC. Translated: CASSLAPIGLAGDEQYF.

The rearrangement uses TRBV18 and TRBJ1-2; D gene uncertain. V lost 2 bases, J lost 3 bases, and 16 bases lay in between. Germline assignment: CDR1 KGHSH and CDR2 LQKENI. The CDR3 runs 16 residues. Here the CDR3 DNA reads TGTGCCAGCTCACCAAAACCTCGGCGAGGCGACTATGGCTACACCTTC. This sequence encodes CASSPKPRRGDYGYTF. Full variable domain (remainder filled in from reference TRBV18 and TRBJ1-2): NAGVMQNPRHLVRRRGQEARLRCSPMKGHSHVYWYRQLPEEGLKFMVYLQKENIIDESGMPKERFSAEFPKEGPSILRIQQVVRGDSAAYFCASSPKPRRGDYGYTFGSGTRLTVV.

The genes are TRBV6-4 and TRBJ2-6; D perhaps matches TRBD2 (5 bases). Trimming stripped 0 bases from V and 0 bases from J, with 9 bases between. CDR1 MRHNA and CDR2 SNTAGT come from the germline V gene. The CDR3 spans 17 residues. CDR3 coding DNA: TGTGCCAGCAGTGACTCCAGCGGTGACTCTGGGGCCAACGTCCTGACTTTC. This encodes CASSDSSGDSGANVLTF.

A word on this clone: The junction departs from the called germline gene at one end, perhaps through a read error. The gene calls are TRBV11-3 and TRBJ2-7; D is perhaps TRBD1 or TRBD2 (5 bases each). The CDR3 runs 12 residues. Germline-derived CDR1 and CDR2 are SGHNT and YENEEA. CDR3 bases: TGTGCCAGCAGCTCCCGCTCCGGGACGTTAGCTTTC. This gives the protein CASSSRSGTLAF.